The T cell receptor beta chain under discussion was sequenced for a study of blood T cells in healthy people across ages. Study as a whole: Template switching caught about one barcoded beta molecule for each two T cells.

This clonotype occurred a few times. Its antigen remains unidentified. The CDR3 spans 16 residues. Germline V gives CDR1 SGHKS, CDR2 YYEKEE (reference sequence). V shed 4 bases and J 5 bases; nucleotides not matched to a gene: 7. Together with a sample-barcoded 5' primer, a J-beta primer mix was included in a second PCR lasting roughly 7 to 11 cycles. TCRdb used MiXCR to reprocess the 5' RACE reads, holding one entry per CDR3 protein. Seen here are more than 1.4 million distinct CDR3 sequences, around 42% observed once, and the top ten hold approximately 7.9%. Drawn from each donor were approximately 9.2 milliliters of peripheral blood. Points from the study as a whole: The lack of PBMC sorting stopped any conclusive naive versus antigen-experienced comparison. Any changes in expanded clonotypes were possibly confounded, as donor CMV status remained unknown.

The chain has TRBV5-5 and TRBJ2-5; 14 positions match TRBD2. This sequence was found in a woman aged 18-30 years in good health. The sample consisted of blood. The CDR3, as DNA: TGTGCCAGCAGCATGAGACTAGCGGGGGGGTGGGAGACCCAGTACTTC. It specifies CASSMRLAGGWETQYF.